This T cell receptor (beta chain) was found in a study of response to subunit inactivated influenza vaccine. Study-level findings and limits: Authors proposed each seasonal influenza vaccination draws in few new T cells.

This clonotype showed up many times. Antigen specificity is unknown. TCRdb analysed the RT-PCR reads with MiXCR anew, one entry per CDR3 protein. The data hold under 500,000 distinct CDR3 sequences, with approximately 11% observed a single time. The material sequenced was PBMCs from blood, taken roughly 45 days after vaccination. This sequence originates from a man between 50 and 59 years old who received an inactivated influenza vaccine.

This chain's CDR3 is CAIGTIMGYGYTF. The CDR3 DNA sequence: TGTGCCATCGGGACAATAATGGGGTATGGCTACACCTTC. The V and J genes are TRBV6-1 and TRBJ1-2, with D perhaps TRBD1 (6 bases). CDR1 and CDR2 from the germline V gene are MNHNS and SASEGT. CDR3 length equals 13 residues. The V gene lost 10 bases and the J gene lost 5 bases, with 17 bases spanning the gap.